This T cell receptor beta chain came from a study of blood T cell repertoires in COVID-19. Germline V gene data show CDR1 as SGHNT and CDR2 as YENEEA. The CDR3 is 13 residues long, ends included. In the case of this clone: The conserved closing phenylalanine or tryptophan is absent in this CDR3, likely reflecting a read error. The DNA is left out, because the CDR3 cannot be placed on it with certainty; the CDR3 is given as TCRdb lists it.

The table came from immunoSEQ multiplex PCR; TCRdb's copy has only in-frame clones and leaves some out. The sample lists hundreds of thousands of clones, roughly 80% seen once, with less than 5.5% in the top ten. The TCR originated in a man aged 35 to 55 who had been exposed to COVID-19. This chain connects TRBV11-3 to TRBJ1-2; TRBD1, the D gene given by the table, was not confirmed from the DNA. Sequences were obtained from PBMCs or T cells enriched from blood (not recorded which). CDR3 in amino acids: CASSLARGTQLKS.